What follows describes a single T cell receptor beta chain. Its target is not known. This table comes from immunoSEQ multiplex PCR, and its TCRdb copy is limited to in-frame clones, with some not included. The sample lists tens of thousands of clones, approximately 78% occurring once. The data were obtained in a study of a mutant IDH1 vaccine in newly diagnosed glioma. Study at large: First vaccine doses came 4-6 weeks after radiotherapy alone, or with temozolomide cycles. Visit V12 was at week 35; visit V13 was at week 47. Patients arrived already treated with radiotherapy, temozolomide, or both, most having had both.

Germline V gene sequence: CDR1 SEHNR, CDR2 FQNEAQ (reference sequence). This CDR3 region has 15 residues. Trimming took off 5 bases at V and 12 bases at J, with 23 bases between the two ends. Regarding time point: week 47, end of study. The study gave 300 ug of mutant IDH1 20-mer peptide per vaccine dose, with topical imiquimod. The sample consisted of PBMCs, taken from a glioma patient whose treatment included an IDH1 peptide vaccine. The V gene is TRBV7-9, the J gene TRBJ2-1, with D perhaps TRBD1 or TRBD2 (5 bases each). The clonotype comes from a middle-aged man with glioma. For the CDR3, the DNA is TGTGCCAGCAGCCCCCCGGGGATATTCGGGACGTTGCAGTTCTTC. As protein: CASSPPGIFGTLQFF. Together with reference TRBV7-9 and TRBJ2-1, the CDR3 gives the full variable domain: DTGVSQNPRHKITKRGQNVTFRCDPISEHNRLYWYRQTLGQGPEFLTYFQNEAQLEKSRLLSDRFSAERPKGSFSTLEIQRTEQGDSAMYLCASSPPGIFGTLQFFGPGTRLTVL.